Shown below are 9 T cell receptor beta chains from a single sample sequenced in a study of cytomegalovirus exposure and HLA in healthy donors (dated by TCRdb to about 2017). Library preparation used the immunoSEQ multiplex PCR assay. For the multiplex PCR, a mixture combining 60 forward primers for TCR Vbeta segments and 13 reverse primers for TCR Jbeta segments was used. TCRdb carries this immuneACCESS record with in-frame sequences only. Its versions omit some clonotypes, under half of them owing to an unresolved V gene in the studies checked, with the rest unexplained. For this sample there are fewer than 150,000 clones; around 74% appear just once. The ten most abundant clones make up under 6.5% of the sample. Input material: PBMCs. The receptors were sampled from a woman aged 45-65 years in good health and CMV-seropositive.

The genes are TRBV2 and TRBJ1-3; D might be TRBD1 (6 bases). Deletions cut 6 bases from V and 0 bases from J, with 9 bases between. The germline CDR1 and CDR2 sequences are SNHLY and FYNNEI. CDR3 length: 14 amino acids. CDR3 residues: CASRTDSSGNTIYF. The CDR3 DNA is TGTGCCAGCAGGACGGACAGCTCTGGAAACACCATATATTTT.

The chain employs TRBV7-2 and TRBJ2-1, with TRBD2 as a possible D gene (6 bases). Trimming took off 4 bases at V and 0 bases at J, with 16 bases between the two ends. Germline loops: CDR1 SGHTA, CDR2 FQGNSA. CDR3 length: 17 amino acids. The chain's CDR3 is CASSSILAASSYNEQFF. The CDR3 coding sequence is TGTGCCAGCAGCTCTATATTAGCGGCAAGCTCCTACAATGAGCAGTTCTTC.

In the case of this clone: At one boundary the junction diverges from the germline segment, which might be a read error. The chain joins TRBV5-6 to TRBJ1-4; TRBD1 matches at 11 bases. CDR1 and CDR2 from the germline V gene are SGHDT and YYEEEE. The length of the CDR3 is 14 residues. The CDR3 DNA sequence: TGTGCCAGCAGCCTCGGGACAGGGGGGCTGCGAGGGATTTTT. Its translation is CASSLGTGGLRGIF. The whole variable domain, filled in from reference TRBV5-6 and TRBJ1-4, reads DAGVTQSPTHLIKTRGQQVTLRCSPKSGHDTVSWYQQALGQGPQFIFQYYEEEERQRGNFPDRFSGHQFPNYSSELNVNALLLGDSALYLCASSLGTGGLRGIFGSGTQLSVL.

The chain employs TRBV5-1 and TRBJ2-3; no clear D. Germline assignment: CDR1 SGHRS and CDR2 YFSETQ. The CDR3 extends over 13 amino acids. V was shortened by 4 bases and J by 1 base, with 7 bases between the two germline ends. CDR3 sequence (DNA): TGCGCCAGCAGCGCCGAGGGCACAGATACGCAGTATTTT. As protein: CASSAEGTDTQYF.

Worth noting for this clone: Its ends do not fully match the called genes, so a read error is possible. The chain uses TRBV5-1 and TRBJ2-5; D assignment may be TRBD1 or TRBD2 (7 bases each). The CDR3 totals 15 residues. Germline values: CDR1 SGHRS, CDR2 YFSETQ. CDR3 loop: CASRLGGTDQETQYF. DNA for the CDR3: TGCGCCAGCAGATTGGGAGGGACAGACCAAGAGACCCAGTACTTC.

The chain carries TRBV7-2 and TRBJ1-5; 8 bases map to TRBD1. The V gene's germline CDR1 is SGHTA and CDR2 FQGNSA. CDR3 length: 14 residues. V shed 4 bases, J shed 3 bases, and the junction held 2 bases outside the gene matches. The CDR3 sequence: CASSSQGANQPQHF. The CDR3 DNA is TGTGCCAGCAGCTCGCAGGGGGCCAATCAGCCCCAGCATTTT. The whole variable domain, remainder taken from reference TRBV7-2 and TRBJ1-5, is GAGVSQSPSNKVTEKGKDVELRCDPISGHTALYWYRQSLGQGLEFLIYFQGNSAPDKSGLPSDRFSAERTGGSVSTLTIQRTQQEDSAVYLCASSSQGANQPQHFGDGTRLSIL.

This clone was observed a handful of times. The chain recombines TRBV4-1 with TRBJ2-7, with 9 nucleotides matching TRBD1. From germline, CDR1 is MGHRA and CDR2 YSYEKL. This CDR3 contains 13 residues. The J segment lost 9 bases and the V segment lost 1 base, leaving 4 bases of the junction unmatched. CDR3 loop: CASSQAEGQGQYF. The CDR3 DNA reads TGCGCCAGCAGCCAAGCCGAGGGACAGGGGCAGTACTTC.

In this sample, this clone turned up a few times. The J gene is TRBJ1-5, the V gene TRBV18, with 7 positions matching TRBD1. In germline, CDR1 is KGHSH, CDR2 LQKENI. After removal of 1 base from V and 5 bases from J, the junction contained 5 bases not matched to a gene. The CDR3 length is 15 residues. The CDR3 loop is CASSPRTGADQPQHF. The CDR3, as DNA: TGTGCCAGCTCACCACGGACAGGAGCGGATCAGCCCCAGCATTTT.

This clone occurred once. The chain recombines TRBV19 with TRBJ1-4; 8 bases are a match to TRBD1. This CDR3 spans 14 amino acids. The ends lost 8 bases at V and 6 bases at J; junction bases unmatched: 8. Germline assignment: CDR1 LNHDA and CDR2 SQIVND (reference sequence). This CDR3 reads CASSLDRGDEKLFF. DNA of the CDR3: TGTGCCAGTTCACTTGACAGGGGAGATGAAAAACTGTTTTTT.